The 17 T cell receptor beta chains in this list originate from one sample, sequenced in a study of blood T cell repertoires in COVID-19 (dated by TCRdb to the early 2020s). Preparation of the library involved the immunoSEQ multiplex PCR assay. TCRdb re-hosts the immuneACCESS table, in-frame sequences only. Its copies lack some clones; in the studies checked, an unresolved V gene accounts for under half of them, and the cause for the rest is not known. Here the sample has a few hundred thousand clones; 80% to 85% occur a single time. Roughly 5.5% of the sample is taken by the ten largest. Sequencing was carried out using peripheral blood. These receptor sequences come from a woman in her 70s with COVID-19, enrolled during active disease.

Written as DNA, the CDR3 is TGCAGCGTCCCCGCGGGGGGCAAGCAGTTCTTC. As protein: CSVPAGGKQFF. The chain combines TRBV29-1 with TRBJ2-1; 8 bases are shared with TRBD2. The CDR3 is made up of 11 amino acids. Germline V gene data show CDR1 as SQVTM and CDR2 as ANQGSEA. Germline trimming cut 6 bases from V and 11 bases from J; bases unmatched to any gene: 6.

Only one count was recorded for this clone. The chain uses TRBV6-2 or TRBV6-3 and TRBJ2-7; 8 nucleotides agree with TRBD2. CDR3 length: 13 amino acids. CDR1 is MNHEY and CDR2 is SVGEGT in the germline V gene. Trimming removed 6 bases from V and 6 bases from J; junction bases left unmatched: 7. The CDR3 loop is CASSPSGGREQYF. The DNA for the CDR3 is TGTGCCAGCAGCCCGAGCGGGGGCCGCGAGCAGTACTTC.

The chain joins TRBV2 to TRBJ2-7; D ambiguous. Germline CDR1 is SNHLY and CDR2 is FYNNEI. Trimming left V 5 bases short and J 6 bases short, with 8 bases between. This CDR3 has 11 amino acids. The CDR3, as DNA: TGTGCCAGCAGTAACTACGGCGAGCAGTACTTC. Translation: CASSNYGEQYF. Complete variable domain (other parts from reference TRBV2 and TRBJ2-7): EPEVTQTPSHQVTQMGQEVILRCVPISNHLYFYWYRQILGQKVEFLVSFYNNEISEKSEIFDDQFSVERPDGSNFTLKIRSTKLEDSAMYFCASSNYGEQYFGPGTRLTVT.

The J gene is TRBJ1-2, the V gene TRBV12-3 or TRBV12-4; 7 bases match TRBD1. The CDR3 has 12 residues. The V and J ends lost 7 bases and 8 bases, in that order; junction bases with no gene match: 7. The CDR3 nucleotides read TGTGCCAGCACCCGACAGGGTTACGGCTACACCTTC. It specifies CASTRQGYGYTF.

The rearrangement uses TRBV7-2 and TRBJ1-1; D unresolved. The V and J ends lost 1 base and 2 bases respectively, with 8 bases between them. This CDR3 is built from 14 residues. Per germline, CDR1 SGHTA and CDR2 FQGNSA. CDR3 DNA sequence: TGTGCCAGCAGCTTAGGAGCGAGTAACACTGAAGCTTTCTTT. Protein: CASSLGASNTEAFF. Using reference TRBV7-2 and TRBJ1-1 for the parts outside the CDR3, the full variable domain is GAGVSQSPSNKVTEKGKDVELRCDPISGHTALYWYRQSLGQGLEFLIYFQGNSAPDKSGLPSDRFSAERTGGSVSTLTIQRTQQEDSAVYLCASSLGASNTEAFFGQGTRLTVV.

The chain recombines TRBV28 with TRBJ1-6; weak D call: TRBD1 (6 bases). The CDR3 has 15 amino acids. Germline V gives CDR1 MDHEN, CDR2 SYDVKM. Trimming removed 3 bases at V and 6 bases at J, with 12 bases between. Here the CDR3 reads CASSFLQGSNSPLHF. DNA of the CDR3: TGTGCCAGCAGTTTTCTACAGGGAAGTAATTCACCCCTCCACTTT.

The chain carries TRBV14 and TRBJ2-1; D is unclear. The CDR3 loop spans 14 amino acids. V lost 2 bases and J 5 bases, leaving 10 bases between the germline ends. Germline V lookup: CDR1 SGHDN, CDR2 FVKESK. Here the CDR3 reads CASSQFGSHNEQFF. In nucleotides, the CDR3 is TGTGCCAGCAGCCAATTCGGTAGCCACAATGAGCAGTTCTTC.

There are a few counts of this clone. This sequence joins TRBV28 and TRBJ1-3, with D perhaps matching TRBD1 (5 bases). Germline CDR1 reads MDHEN; CDR2 reads SYDVKM. V shed 5 bases and J shed 7 bases, with 18 bases lying between them. The CDR3 spans 15 residues. The CDR3 region is CASSPRTRLGNTIYF. In DNA, the CDR3 is TGTGCCAGCAGTCCAAGGACACGGTTGGGGAACACCATATATTTT.

The chain joins TRBV7-2 to TRBJ2-7; 14 nucleotides line up with TRBD2. The CDR3 totals 16 residues. With 3 bases clipped from V and 1 base from J, the junction kept 2 bases outside the gene matches. Germline CDR1 reads SGHTA; CDR2 reads FQGNSA. This CDR3 is CASSLGLAGASYEQYF. CDR3 nucleotide sequence: TGTGCCAGCAGCTTGGGACTAGCGGGGGCTTCCTACGAGCAGTACTTC.

The V gene is TRBV19, the J gene TRBJ1-2; TRBD1 might be the D (5 bases). This CDR3 is 15 amino acids long. Germline values: CDR1 LNHDA, CDR2 SQIVND (reference sequence). Trimming took off 9 bases at V and 0 bases at J, with 17 bases between the two ends. CDR3 sequence (DNA): TGTGCCAGCTCGGCGACAGCGCTAGCTAACTATGGCTACACCTTC. It encodes CASSATALANYGYTF.

V is TRBV19 and J is TRBJ1-5; D gene unclear. The V gene lost 5 bases and the J gene lost 2 bases, with 10 bases spanning the gap. The CDR3 is 14 amino acids. CDR1 is LNHDA and CDR2 is SQIVND in the germline V gene (reference sequence). The CDR3 DNA sequence: TGTGCCAGTAGTGCAACTTTGGGCAATCAGCCCCAGCATTTT. This sequence encodes CASSATLGNQPQHF.

This clone was counted only a few times. The gene calls are TRBV7-9 and TRBJ1-4; no firm D call. The germline gives CDR1 SEHNR, CDR2 FQNEAQ (reference sequence). V was cut by 1 base and J by 0 bases, with 12 bases left in between. The CDR3 runs 17 residues. Here the CDR3 reads CASSLGLLVATNEKLFF. Here the CDR3 DNA reads TGTGCCAGCAGCTTAGGGTTGCTAGTTGCAACTAATGAAAAACTGTTTTTT.

The rearrangement uses TRBV27 and TRBJ1-6; tentatively, D is TRBD1 (6 bases). CDR3 length equals 14 residues. Trimming took 6 bases from V and 8 from J, leaving 14 bases between them. Germline V CDR1 and CDR2: MNHEY, SMNVEV (reference sequence). In nucleotides, the CDR3 is TGTGCCAGCAGCTTTGAGGGACAATATTCACCCCTCCACTTT. It specifies CASSFEGQYSPLHF.

The rearrangement links TRBV3-1 (or the pseudogene TRBV3-2) to TRBJ2-7; a possible D gene is TRBD2 (6 bases). V was trimmed by 3 bases and J by 10 bases, leaving 16 bases between them. CDR3 size: 13 residues. Germline values: CDR1 LGHDT, CDR2 YNNKEL (reference sequence). The CDR3 DNA reads TGTGCCAGCAGCCAGGGAGGTGACGCCCTACAGTACTTC. It codes for CASSQGGDALQYF.

The rearrangement joins TRBV25-1 to TRBJ2-7, with TRBD2 identical over 8 bases. In germline, CDR1 is MGHDK, CDR2 SYGVNS. J gave up 1 base and V 6 bases, and 8 bases lay outside the gene matches. The CDR3 runs 15 residues. CDR3 protein: CASRGAGGRSYEQYF. Written as DNA, the CDR3 is TGTGCCAGCAGAGGGGCGGGAGGTCGGTCCTACGAGCAGTACTTC.

V is TRBV28 and J is TRBJ1-4; a weak D match, TRBD1 (5 bases). CDR1 and CDR2 (germline): MDHEN, SYDVKM. Trimming cost V 5 bases and J 0 bases, with 10 bases left between them. The CDR3 is 15 residues long. The CDR3 here is CASSRPGATNEKLFF. The DNA of the CDR3 is TGTGCCAGCAGTCGACCGGGGGCAACTAATGAAAAACTGTTTTTT. Looking up the rest from reference TRBV28 and TRBJ1-4 gives the full variable domain: DVKVTQSSRYLVKRTGEKVFLECVQDMDHENMFWYRQDPGLGLRLIYFSYDVKMKEKGDIPEGYSVSREKKERFSLILESASTNQTSMYLCASSRPGATNEKLFFGSGTQLSVL.

The rearrangement links TRBV9 to TRBJ2-1, with 9 positions matching TRBD2. The CDR3 loop spans 15 amino acids. With 3 bases clipped from V and 1 base from J, the junction kept 2 bases outside the gene matches. The germline CDR1 and CDR2 sequences are SGDLS and YYNGEE. The CDR3 DNA sequence: TGTGCCAGCAGCGACCTAGCGGGATCCTACAATGAGCAGTTCTTC. Residues: CASSDLAGSYNEQFF. Complete variable domain (other parts from reference TRBV9 and TRBJ2-1): DSGVTQTPKHLITATGQRVTLRCSPRSGDLSVYWYQQSLDQGLQFLIQYYNGEERAKGNILERFSAQQFPDLHSELNLSSLELGDSALYFCASSDLAGSYNEQFFGPGTRLTVL.